The TCR beta chain under discussion was sequenced for a study of OX40 agonist ivuxolimab in advanced cancers. Assay used: immunoSEQ multiplex PCR; TCRdb lists only in-frame clones, some missing. Found here are roughly 56,000 clones, less than 90% of them singletons; the top ten hold approximately 4.5%. Notes on the study in general: The expanded peripheral T cells' antigen specificity was not determined. Among some nonresponders, normalized T-cell clonal expansion was also low. Averaging showed that CD8+ T cells had more expanded clones than CD4+ did.

V was clipped by 3 bases and J by 3 bases, with 6 bases between them. The CDR3 is 12 amino acids. CDR1 KGHSH and CDR2 LQKENI come from the germline V gene. Comment on this clone: Its antigen is undetermined.

This chain joins TRBV18 and TRBJ2-7; no reliable D call. The sequence came from an adult with an advanced solid tumor such as melanoma, head and neck, liver or kidney cancer. Sequences were derived from CD4+ or CD8+ T cells sorted from blood, sampled in a trial of the OX40 agonist ivuxolimab. The CDR3 loop reads CASSPEHYEQYF. In DNA form, the CDR3 reads TGTGCCAGCTCACCGGAGCACTACGAGCAGTACTTC.